The clone carrying this T cell receptor (beta chain) was observed a handful of times. The data were obtained in a study of response to subunit inactivated influenza vaccine. TCRdb re-called the RT-PCR reads through MiXCR, storing one row per CDR3 protein. The table has about 300,000 distinct CDR3 sequences, just over 20% seen once. Germline lookup yields CDR1 SGHRS and CDR2 YFSETQ. Trimming left V 1 base short and J 7 bases short, with 15 bases between. This CDR3 comprises 14 residues. The source material was PBMCs from blood, sampled approximately 22 months after vaccination. The sequence was obtained from a man between 50 and 70 years old who received an inactivated influenza vaccine. The chain combines TRBV5-1 with TRBJ2-7; a weak D match, TRBD1 (6 bases). This CDR3 is CASSLMLQGQEQYF. CDR3 in DNA: TGCGCCAGCAGCTTGATGCTACAGGGCCAAGAGCAGTACTTC.